Listed here are 24 T cell receptor beta chains from one sample, sequenced in a study of OX40 agonist ivuxolimab in advanced cancers. Sequencing used immunoSEQ multiplex PCR; TCRdb keeps in-frame clones, though not all of them. The sample yields fewer than 65,000 clones, around 87% seen once. Specimen: CD4+ or CD8+ T cells sorted from blood, collected in a trial of the OX40 agonist ivuxolimab. These receptors were taken from an adult with an advanced solid tumor such as melanoma, head and neck, liver or kidney cancer.

The J gene is TRBJ2-1, the V gene TRBV7-2; TRBD2 aligns across 7 bases. This CDR3 is 16 amino acids long. V lost 4 bases, J lost 4 bases, and 10 bases stayed unmatched. Germline assignment: CDR1 SGHTA and CDR2 FQGNSA. CDR3 loop: CASSSQLAKPYNEQFF. In nucleotides, the CDR3 is TGTGCCAGCAGCTCTCAACTAGCGAAACCTTACAATGAGCAGTTCTTC.

J is TRBJ2-5 and V is TRBV6-5, with no clear D. Germline CDR1 is MNHEY and CDR2 is SVGAGI. This CDR3 spans 11 amino acids. With 2 bases removed from V and 10 bases from J, the gap between germline ends came to 8 bases. CDR3 nucleotide sequence: TGTGCCAGCAGTTACGGGCACTACCAGTACTTC. Amino acid sequence: CASSYGHYQYF.

This clone was detected once. The CDR3 DNA follows: TGTGCCAGCGGCCCGGGTGGGGCCCTCCACTTT. It is translated as CASGPGGALHF. This chain connects TRBV6-5 to TRBJ1-6; D gene unclear. This CDR3 region has 11 residues. Between the trimmed V and J ends, which lost 8 bases and 14 bases, there was a span of 13 bases. CDR1 and CDR2 from the germline V gene are MNHEY and SVGAGI.

The chain combines TRBV6-5 with TRBJ2-6, with D uncertain. This CDR3 has 15 amino acids. Trimming cost V 6 bases and J 0 bases, with 9 bases left between them. Per the germline V gene, CDR1 is MNHEY and CDR2 is SVGAGI. The CDR3 here is CASRRADSGANVLTF. As DNA, the CDR3 is TGTGCCAGCAGGCGCGCAGACTCTGGGGCCAACGTCCTGACTTTC.

This chain connects TRBV27 to TRBJ2-7; unclear D gene. The CDR3 consists of 13 residues. Trimming pared 0 bases from V and 6 bases from J, leaving 9 bases between. CDR1 is MNHEY, CDR2 SMNVEV, per germline (reference sequence). CDR3 nucleotides: TGTGCCAGCAGTTTATCTTGGTCGTCCGAGCAGTACTTC. Protein: CASSLSWSSEQYF.

This sequence joins TRBV6-5 and TRBJ2-7; the D gene is possibly TRBD2 (5 bases). Trimming took off 7 bases at V and 0 bases at J, with 10 bases between the two ends. The CDR3 is 13 amino acids. From germline, CDR1 is MNHEY and CDR2 SVGAGI. The CDR3 DNA sequence: TGTGCCAGCAAAAAGGGAGACTCCTACGAGCAGTACTTC. It specifies CASKKGDSYEQYF.

The J gene is TRBJ2-6, the V gene TRBV14; TRBD1 matches 12 bases. The CDR3 is 18 amino acids. CDR1 SGHDN and CDR2 FVKESK come from the germline V gene. The V segment lost 4 bases and the J segment 0 bases; nucleotides outside the gene matches: 4. The CDR3 region has the DNA TGTGCCAGCAGCCCGGGACAGGGGGCGCGCTCTGGGGCCAACGTCCTGACTTTC. Translated, it gives CASSPGQGARSGANVLTF. The full variable domain, its missing parts supplied by reference TRBV14 and TRBJ2-6, is EAGVTQFPSHSVIEKGQTVTLRCDPISGHDNLYWYRRVMGKEIKFLLHFVKESKQDESGMPNNRFLAERTGGTYSTLKVQPAELEDSGVYFCASSPGQGARSGANVLTFGAGSRLTVL.

This clone was observed a single time. The rearrangement joins TRBV11-2 to TRBJ1-1; no definite D call. This CDR3 has 13 residues. Trimming cost V 0 bases and J 1 base, with 3 bases left between them. Germline CDR1 SGHAT, CDR2 FQNNGV. CDR3 residues: CASSLDANTEAFF. The CDR3 bases are TGTGCCAGCAGCTTAGATGCGAACACTGAAGCTTTCTTT.

The J gene is TRBJ2-7, the V gene TRBV19; 8 positions match TRBD1. CDR1 LNHDA and CDR2 SQIVND come from the germline V gene (reference sequence). This CDR3 is built from 15 residues. The junction had 3 bases not matched to a gene; V was cut back by 1 base and J by 1 base. The CDR3 protein is CASSIARDRSYEQYF. The CDR3 DNA follows: TGTGCCAGTAGTATAGCCCGGGACAGGTCCTACGAGCAGTACTTC.

This clone appeared a few times. The CDR3 DNA reads as TGCAGCGTTGAAGACAGGCCTGCAAAGACCCAGTACTTC. Protein product: CSVEDRPAKTQYF. The genes are TRBV29-1 and TRBJ2-5; no definite D call. The germline V gene has CDR1 SQVTM and CDR2 ANQGSEA. CDR3 length: 13 amino acids. The V end lost 0 bases, the J end lost 6 bases, and 11 bases lay between the germline ends.

The rearrangement links TRBV6-5 to TRBJ1-2; 9 nucleotides match TRBD1. Germline V CDR1 and CDR2: MNHEY, SVGAGI. Trimming cost V 2 bases and J 8 bases; bases outside gene matches: 12. The CDR3 contains 16 residues. The CDR3 sequence: CASSYTRTGADPGYTF. CDR3 bases: TGTGCCAGCAGTTACACACGGACAGGGGCGGATCCGGGCTACACCTTC.

This chain links TRBV5-1 with TRBJ1-5, with D possibly being TRBD1 (5 bases). Germline V gene sequence: CDR1 SGHRS, CDR2 YFSETQ. The CDR3 consists of 14 residues. The germline V and J ends were trimmed by 1 base and 6 bases, with 11 bases remaining between them. The CDR3 DNA follows: TGCGCCAGCAGCTTGACGGGGGGAACTCAGCCCCAGCATTTT. As protein: CASSLTGGTQPQHF.

The chain combines TRBV11-3 with TRBJ2-3; 9 bases are shared with TRBD2. Germline lookup yields CDR1 SGHNT and CDR2 YENEEA. CDR3 size: 18 residues. V lost 1 base, J lost 0 bases, and 8 bases stayed unmatched. The CDR3 sequence is CASSLGSSSGMSTDTQYF. The CDR3 nucleotides read TGTGCCAGCAGCTTAGGATCGTCTAGCGGGATGAGCACAGATACGCAGTATTTT.

The rearrangement joins TRBV5-1 to TRBJ2-6; 10 bases align to TRBD1. The V and J ends lost 2 bases and 0 bases, in that order; junction bases with no gene match: 14. CDR3 size: 21 residues. The V gene's germline CDR1 is SGHRS and CDR2 YFSETQ. The DNA for the CDR3 is TGCGCCAGCAGCTTTCCCAGTACGACAGGGGGCGCCTCCTCTGGGGCCAACGTCCTGACTTTC. It encodes CASSFPSTTGGASSGANVLTF.

CDR3 nucleotide sequence: TGTGCCAGCACCAGCCCGGGCGCGCAACTAACTAACTATGGCTACACCTTC. It encodes CASTSPGAQLTNYGYTF. This sequence joins TRBV2 and TRBJ1-2; unclear D gene. CDR1 is SNHLY, CDR2 FYNNEI, per germline. V was pared by 7 bases and J by 0 bases, with 21 bases between. The CDR3 runs 17 residues. The variable domain in full, completed from reference TRBV2 and TRBJ1-2, reads EPEVTQTPSHQVTQMGQEVILRCVPISNHLYFYWYRQILGQKVEFLVSFYNNEISEKSEIFDDQFSVERPDGSNFTLKIRSTKLEDSAMYFCASTSPGAQLTNYGYTFGSGTRLTVV.

This clone is a singleton in its sample. The rearrangement uses TRBV19 and TRBJ2-3; TRBD1 is a possible D gene (6 bases). The germline gives CDR1 LNHDA, CDR2 SQIVND (reference sequence). This CDR3 region has 14 residues. The V and J ends lost 3 bases and 2 bases respectively, with 9 bases between them. The CDR3 loop is CASSIGQSTDTQYF. DNA for the CDR3: TGTGCCAGTAGTATCGGACAGTCCACAGATACGCAGTATTTT.

The rearrangement links TRBV11-2 to TRBJ2-1, with unresolved D. V was trimmed by 5 bases and J by 0 bases, leaving 8 bases between them. The CDR3 covers 14 residues. Per germline, CDR1 SGHAT and CDR2 FQNNGV. CDR3 coding DNA: TGTGCCAGCAGCCCATGGAGCTCCTACAATGAGCAGTTCTTC. This codes for CASSPWSSYNEQFF. The whole variable domain, filled in from reference TRBV11-2 and TRBJ2-1, reads EAGVAQSPRYKIIEKRQSVAFWCNPISGHATLYWYQQILGQGPKLLIQFQNNGVVDDSQLPKDRFSAERLKGVDSTLKIQPAKLEDSAVYLCASSPWSSYNEQFFGPGTRLTVL.

In this sample, this clone turned up once. This chain links TRBV28 with TRBJ1-2; the D is unclear. The ends were cut back, 2 bases at V and 4 bases at J, with 5 bases in the middle. Germline CDR1 and CDR2: MDHEN and SYDVKM. CDR3 size: 12 residues. The CDR3 region is CASSLGVYGYTF. As DNA, the CDR3 is TGTGCCAGCAGTTTAGGGGTCTATGGCTACACCTTC.

V usage is TRBV28 and J usage is TRBJ1-5, with a tentative D call TRBD1 (6 bases). Deletions cut 7 bases from V and 5 bases from J, with 15 bases between. CDR3 length: 14 amino acids. The germline CDR1 and CDR2 sequences are MDHEN and SYDVKM. The CDR3 loop is CASTGRGIYQPQHF. CDR3 DNA: TGTGCCAGCACAGGCAGGGGTATTTATCAGCCCCAGCATTTT.

V usage is TRBV7-6 and J usage is TRBJ2-7; 12 nucleotides line up with TRBD2. Unmatched junction bases numbered 14, after V lost 2 bases and J lost 3 bases. The germline V gene encodes CDR1 SGHVS and CDR2 FNYEAQ. The CDR3 runs to 19 residues. CDR3: CASSLRGGSSGRENYEQYF. As DNA, the CDR3 is TGTGCCAGCAGCTTACGAGGAGGGTCTAGCGGGAGGGAAAACTACGAGCAGTACTTC.

This chain links TRBV7-2 with TRBJ2-1, with 11 positions matching TRBD2. The germline V gene has CDR1 SGHTA and CDR2 FQGNSA. The CDR3 sequence is 16 residues long. V lost 6 bases to trimming and J lost 3 bases; unmatched junction nucleotides: 7. In DNA, the CDR3 is TGTGCCAGCAGGGGAACTAGCGGGAGTAGCTACAATGAGCAGTTCTTC. Protein product: CASRGTSGSSYNEQFF.

This rearrangement joins TRBV5-1 to TRBJ2-1, with 10 positions matching TRBD2. V lost 4 bases, J lost 7 bases, and 8 bases stayed unmatched. The length of the CDR3 is 15 residues. Germline V lookup: CDR1 SGHRS, CDR2 YFSETQ. The DNA for the CDR3 is TGCGCCAGCAGCGGGGGACTAGCGCTCGGGAATGAGCAGTTCTTC. Translated, it gives CASSGGLALGNEQFF.

The chain links TRBV19 to TRBJ1-5; 8 bases align to TRBD1. CDR3 length equals 13 residues. Germline CDR1 is LNHDA and CDR2 is SQIVND (reference sequence). V lost 8 bases and J lost 5; bases outside the gene matches: 5. CDR3 nucleotide sequence: TGTGCCAGTTCTCAGGGGGCTGATCAGCCCCAGCATTTT. Translated: CASSQGADQPQHF. The whole variable domain, filled in from reference TRBV19 and TRBJ1-5, reads DGGITQSPKYLFRKEGQNVTLSCEQNLNHDAMYWYRQDPGQGLRLIYYSQIVNDFQKGDIAEGYSVSREKKESFPLTVTSAQKNPTAFYLCASSQGADQPQHFGDGTRLSIL.

The V call is TRBV19, the J call TRBJ1-2; TRBD1 aligns across 10 bases. Germline CDR1 reads LNHDA; CDR2 reads SQIVND (reference sequence). V lost 6 bases and J lost 2; bases outside the gene matches: 9. The CDR3 extends over 16 amino acids. The CDR3 loop reads CASRMGQGLLNYGYTF. In DNA form, the CDR3 reads TGTGCCAGTAGGATGGGACAGGGGCTTCTCAACTATGGCTACACCTTC.